Following are 11 T cell receptor beta chains from one sample sequenced in a study of T cells in women clearing cervical HPV infection. The protocol was immunoSEQ multiplex PCR, while the TCRdb copy is restricted to in-frame clones and leaves out a portion. The sample's table shows 10,000 to 15,000 clones. Source material: blood buffy coat. The receptors come from a woman between 18 and 70 years old with a cervical HPV16 infection that either progressed to CIN3+ or cleared (not recorded which).

Comment on this clone: From the germline J gene comes the end of the CDR3, since the read stops 3 residues before it. The chain combines TRBV20-1 with TRBJ2-1; the match to TRBD2 covers 11 bases. V was pared by 2 bases and J by 2 bases, with 14 bases of the junction left unmatched. The CDR3 runs to 19 residues. Germline V gene lookup returns CDR1 DFQATT and CDR2 SNEGSKA (reference sequence). This chain's CDR3 is CSARLKVEGLAVTYNEQFF. The sequenced CDR3 bases are TGCAGTGCTAGACTAAAAGTGGAGGGACTAGCGGTTACCTACAATGAG.

As regards this clone: The read ends 3 residues before the CDR3 terminus; that terminus is restored from the germline J gene. The V gene is TRBV7-2, the J gene TRBJ2-7; D is uncertain. The germline V and J ends were trimmed by 5 bases and 0 bases, with 11 bases remaining between them. The CDR3 sequence is 14 residues long. Per the germline V gene, CDR1 is SGHTA and CDR2 is FQGNSA. CDR3 protein: CASSPLSSSYEQYF. The CDR3 bases that were read are TGTGCCAGCAGCCCTTTATCCAGCTCCTACGAG.

As for this clone: The read gets to within 3 residues of the CDR3 end, and the germline J gene fills in the rest. The rearrangement joins TRBV23-1 to TRBJ2-2; perhaps TRBD2 as D (6 bases). TRBV23-1 is an ORF for which the function is uncertain. V lost 1 base and J lost 0, with 18 bases in between. This CDR3 is built from 19 residues. The CDR3: CASSQWGVVWVPNTGELFF. The sequenced part of the CDR3 DNA is TGCGCCAGCAGTCAATGGGGGGTAGTGTGGGTCCCGAACACCGGGGAG.

Regarding this clone: The sequence runs out 3 residues before the end of the CDR3; the remainder is reconstructed from the germline J gene. This chain uses TRBV29-1 with TRBJ1-6; D possibly corresponds to TRBD1 (6 bases). The germline V gene has CDR1 SQVTM and CDR2 ANQGSEA. V lost 7 bases and J 12 bases, leaving 19 bases between the germline ends. This CDR3 has 13 residues. Incomplete CDR3 DNA: TGCAGCGCCAGACAGGTCCCCTCGGGACCC. Translated: CSARQVPSGP. The full CDR3 protein reads CSARQVPSGPLHF.

Details on this clone: The sequence runs out 3 residues before the end of the CDR3; the remainder is reconstructed from the germline J gene. This chain joins TRBV12-5 and TRBJ2-3; 7 positions agree with TRBD2. The CDR3 is made up of 18 amino acids. CDR1 LGHNT and CDR2 FRNRAP come from the germline V gene. V lost 6 bases, J lost 5 bases, and 20 bases stayed unmatched. The DNA read from the CDR3 is TGTGCTAGTGGGGTGGCGGGGGTGTCCCGGTCTACTAGAGATACG. It codes for CASGVAGVSRSTRDT. The CDR3, in full, reads CASGVAGVSRSTRDTQYF.

On this clone: The read finishes 3 residues shy of the CDR3 end, and the germline J gene is used to complete it. This rearrangement joins TRBV14 to TRBJ2-1; 7 bases line up with TRBD1. J gave up 9 bases and V 1 base, and 6 bases lay outside the gene matches. The CDR3 has 14 amino acids. The germline V gene encodes CDR1 SGHDN and CDR2 FVKESK. The part of the CDR3 DNA that was read is TGTGCCAGCAGCCAAGTTGAGACAGGGCGTGAG. This codes for CASSQVETGRE. In full, the CDR3 is CASSQVETGREQFF.

Worth noting for this clone: Coverage ceases 3 residues before the CDR3 finishes, and the germline J gene fills in the end. The chain carries TRBV28 and TRBJ1-5; 7 nucleotides agree with TRBD1. The CDR3 covers 15 residues. CDR1 and CDR2 from the germline V gene are MDHEN and SYDVKM. With 5 bases clipped from V and 1 base from J, the junction kept 5 bases outside the gene matches. The sequenced part of the CDR3 DNA is TGTGCCAGCAGTCTCGGGACAGCCAGCAATCAGCCC. This encodes CASSLGTASNQP. The full CDR3 reads CASSLGTASNQPQHF.

Note on this clone: The read terminates 3 residues ahead of where the CDR3 ends, so the germline J gene completes it. This rearrangement joins TRBV4-2 to TRBJ1-1, with D perhaps matching TRBD1 (5 bases). CDR1 and CDR2 (germline): LGHNA, YNFKEQ. CDR3 length equals 13 residues. Deletions cut 4 bases from V and 1 base from J, with 7 bases between. CDR3 DNA (partial): TGTGCCAGCAGCCTCGACAGGAACACTGAA. Residues: CASSLDRNTE. The whole CDR3 protein reads CASSLDRNTEAFF.

Remarks on this clone: The CDR3 extends 3 residues past the end of the read, so its final part is completed from the germline J gene. The chain carries TRBV9 and TRBJ2-3; weak D call: TRBD1 (5 bases). The germline gives CDR1 SGDLS, CDR2 YYNGEE. This CDR3 has 14 amino acids. The ends were cut back, 0 bases at V and 0 bases at J, with 5 bases in the middle. The CDR3 reads CASSVGQSTDTQYF. CDR3 DNA, as far as it was read: TGTGCCAGCAGCGTAGGACAGAGCACAGATACG.

Comment on this clone: The read falls 3 residues short of the CDR3 end, and the missing part is taken from the germline J gene. The J gene is TRBJ2-2, the V gene TRBV2, with no clear D. Germline CDR1 SNHLY, CDR2 FYNNEI. Trimming removed 5 bases from V and 3 bases from J, with 10 bases in between. The CDR3 is 14 amino acids. CDR3 protein: CASSLGRYTGELFF. The covered CDR3 bases are TGTGCCAGCAGTTTGGGCCGATACACCGGGGAG. The full variable domain, its missing parts supplied by reference TRBV2 and TRBJ2-2, is EPEVTQTPSHQVTQMGQEVILRCVPISNHLYFYWYRQILGQKVEFLVSFYNNEISEKSEIFDDQFSVERPDGSNFTLKIRSTKLEDSAMYFCASSLGRYTGELFFGEGSRLTVL.

Turning to this clone: The read gets to within 3 residues of the CDR3 end, and the germline J gene fills in the rest. The same CDR3 can be traced to other DNA sequences in this sample. V and J are TRBV18 and TRBJ2-7; TRBD2 might be the D (5 bases). The germline V gene has CDR1 KGHSH and CDR2 LQKENI. V lost 6 bases and J 2 bases, leaving 14 bases between the germline ends. The CDR3 sequence is 14 residues long. The CDR3 sequence is CASSPAAKAYEQYF. CDR3 DNA (partial): TGTGCCAGCTCCCCAGCGGCGAAGGCCTACGAG. Full variable domain (rest looked up from reference TRBV18 and TRBJ2-7): NAGVMQNPRHLVRRRGQEARLRCSPMKGHSHVYWYRQLPEEGLKFMVYLQKENIIDESGMPKERFSAEFPKEGPSILRIQQVVRGDSAAYFCASSPAAKAYEQYFGPGTRLTVT.